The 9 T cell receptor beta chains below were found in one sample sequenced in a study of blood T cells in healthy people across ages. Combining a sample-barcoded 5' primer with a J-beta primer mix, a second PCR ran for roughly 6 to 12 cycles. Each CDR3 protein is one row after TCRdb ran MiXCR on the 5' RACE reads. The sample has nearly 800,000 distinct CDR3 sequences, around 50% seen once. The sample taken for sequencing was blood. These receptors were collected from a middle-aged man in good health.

The CDR3 DNA sequence: TGTGCCAGCAGAACACGACGTAGGGGGGCGCGCGGCTACACCTTC. Protein sequence: CASRTRRRGARGYTF. The chain employs TRBV28 and TRBJ1-2, with D possibly matching TRBD1 (6 bases). Between the trimmed V and J ends, which lost 6 bases and 8 bases, there was a span of 22 bases. The CDR3 covers 15 residues. Germline CDR1 is MDHEN and CDR2 is SYDVKM.

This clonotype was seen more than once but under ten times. CDR3 region: CASSLSAGPQPQHF. CDR3 DNA: TGTGCCAGCAGCTTGTCCGCGGGTCCTCAGCCCCAGCATTTT. The chain combines TRBV5-5 with TRBJ1-5, with D uncertain. Germline V gene lookup returns CDR1 SGHKS and CDR2 YYEKEE (reference sequence). The CDR3 sequence is 14 residues long. The V end was cut by 1 base, the J end by 6 bases, with 11 bases between. Full variable domain (rest looked up from reference TRBV5-5 and TRBJ1-5): DAGVTQSPTHLIKTRGQQVTLRCSPISGHKSVSWYQQVLGQGPQFIFQYYEKEERGRGNFPDRFSARQFPNYSSELNVNALLLGDSALYLCASSLSAGPQPQHFGDGTRLSIL.

Here the CDR3 DNA reads TGTGCCAGCAGAACCGGCGGGAGGGCCACAGATACGCAGTATTTT. It is translated as CASRTGGRATDTQYF. The chain combines TRBV6-2 or TRBV6-3 with TRBJ2-3, with 9 bases lining up with TRBD2. Per the germline V gene, CDR1 is MNHEY and CDR2 is SVGEGT. V shed 6 bases and J 2 bases; nucleotides not matched to a gene: 6. The CDR3 has 15 amino acids.

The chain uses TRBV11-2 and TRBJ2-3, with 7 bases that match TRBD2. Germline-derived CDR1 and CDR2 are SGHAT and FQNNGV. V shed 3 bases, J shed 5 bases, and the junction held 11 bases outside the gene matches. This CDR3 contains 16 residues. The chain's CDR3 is CASSFRRLGGRDTQYF. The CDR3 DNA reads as TGTGCCAGCAGCTTTAGACGTCTCGGCGGGAGAGATACGCAGTATTTT.

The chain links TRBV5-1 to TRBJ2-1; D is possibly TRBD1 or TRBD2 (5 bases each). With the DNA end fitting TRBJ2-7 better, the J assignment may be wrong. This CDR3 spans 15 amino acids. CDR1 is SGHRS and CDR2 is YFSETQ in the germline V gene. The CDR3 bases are TGCGCCAGCATGTCGGGGCTCCACTCCTACAATGAGCAGTACTTC. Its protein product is CASMSGLHSYNEQYF.

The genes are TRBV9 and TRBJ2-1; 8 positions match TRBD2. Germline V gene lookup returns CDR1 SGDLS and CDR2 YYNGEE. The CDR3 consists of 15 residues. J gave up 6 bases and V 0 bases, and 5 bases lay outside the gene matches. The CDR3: CASSVDGGARNEQFF. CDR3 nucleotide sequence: TGTGCCAGCAGCGTAGACGGGGGGGCCCGCAATGAGCAGTTCTTC. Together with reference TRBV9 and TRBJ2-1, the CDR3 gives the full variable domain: DSGVTQTPKHLITATGQRVTLRCSPRSGDLSVYWYQQSLDQGLQFLIQYYNGEERAKGNILERFSAQQFPDLHSELNLSSLELGDSALYFCASSVDGGARNEQFFGPGTRLTVL.

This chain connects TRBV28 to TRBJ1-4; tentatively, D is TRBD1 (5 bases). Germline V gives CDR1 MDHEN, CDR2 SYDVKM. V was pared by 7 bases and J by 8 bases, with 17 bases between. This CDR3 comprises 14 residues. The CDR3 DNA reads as TGTGCCAGCAATAGCAGGGAGGGTAACGAAAAACTGTTTTTT. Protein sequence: CASNSREGNEKLFF.

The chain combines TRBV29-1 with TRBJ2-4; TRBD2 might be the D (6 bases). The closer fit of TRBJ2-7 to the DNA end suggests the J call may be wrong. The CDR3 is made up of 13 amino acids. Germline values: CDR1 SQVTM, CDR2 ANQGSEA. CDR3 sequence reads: CSVEVSGSHEQYF. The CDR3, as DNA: TGCAGCGTTGAAGTTAGCGGTTCCCACGAGCAGTACTTC.

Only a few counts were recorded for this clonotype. The CDR3 spells CATGGGSDNQPQHF. The CDR3 coding sequence is TGTGCCACCGGTGGTGGCTCCGACAATCAGCCCCAGCATTTT. J is TRBJ1-5 and V is TRBV24-1; D unclear. The CDR3 extends over 14 amino acids. V lost 9 bases and J lost 3, with 14 bases in between. CDR1 KGHDR and CDR2 SFDVKD come from the germline V gene.